The clone carrying this T cell receptor (beta chain) was counted between two and nine times. Its target is unknown. A universal primer site was created by template switching, with the cDNA bearing unique molecular identifiers. TCRdb ran MiXCR on the 5' RACE reads and lists one entry per CDR3 protein. The sample includes around 240,000 distinct CDR3 sequences, approximately 7% seen only once; the top ten take 3.5% to 4%. The sample originates from a study of identical twins. The CDR3 extends over 14 amino acids. With V trimmed by 5 bases and J by 6 bases, 6 bases remained unmatched. Germline CDR1 is SGHVS and CDR2 is FQNEAQ. Healthy Caucasian individuals made up all the donors. Study-wide points: Twins showed weaker excess sharing in their beta out-of-frame sequences.

The data were also submitted as part of a second study, on yellow fever vaccine responses in identical twins.

Sequenced material: memory (CD45RO+) T cells sorted from blood. The TCR comes from a woman aged 18-29 years in good health. This chain uses TRBV7-8 with TRBJ2-7; 11 bases are a match to TRBD2. The CDR3, as DNA: TGTGCCAGCAGCAGTCTAGCGGGAGGACGCGAGCAGTACTTC. This codes for CASSSLAGGREQYF. The full variable domain, with the rest looked up from reference TRBV7-8 and TRBJ2-7, is GAGVSQSPRYKVAKRGQDVALRCDPISGHVSLFWYQQALGQGPEFLTYFQNEAQLDKSGLPSDRFFAERPEGSVSTLKIQRTQQEDSAVYLCASSSLAGGREQYFGPGTRLTVT.